The 30 T cell receptor beta chains listed next were all sequenced from one sample in a study of blood T cell repertoires in COVID-19. Generated by immunoSEQ multiplex PCR, the TCRdb table keeps only in-frame clones and is missing some. The sample carries some 88,000 clones, around 79% recorded once. Specimen: peripheral blood. All receptors derive from a human donor in a cohort sampled during active COVID-19.

The CDR3 protein is CASSHNYEQYF. CDR3 nucleotide sequence: TGTGCCAGCAGTCACAACTACGAGCAGTACTTC. This chain connects TRBV2 to TRBJ2-7, with D unresolved. The CDR3 totals 11 residues. The germline CDR1 and CDR2 sequences are SNHLY and FYNNEI. The V end was cut by 5 bases, the J end by 3 bases, with 5 bases between. Using reference TRBV2 and TRBJ2-7 for the parts outside the CDR3, the full variable domain is EPEVTQTPSHQVTQMGQEVILRCVPISNHLYFYWYRQILGQKVEFLVSFYNNEISEKSEIFDDQFSVERPDGSNFTLKIRSTKLEDSAMYFCASSHNYEQYFGPGTRLTVT.

The chain employs TRBV19 and TRBJ2-7; 9 nucleotides line up with TRBD2. CDR1 is LNHDA and CDR2 is SQIVND in the germline V gene (reference sequence). This CDR3 region has 15 residues. V lost 6 bases, J lost 5 bases, and 11 bases stayed unmatched. The CDR3 reads CASRASGAQGNEQYF. In DNA form, the CDR3 reads TGTGCCAGTAGGGCTAGCGGGGCCCAGGGGAACGAGCAGTACTTC.

This chain joins TRBV19 and TRBJ1-3, with 7 bases identical to TRBD1. The germline CDR1 and CDR2 sequences are LNHDA and SQIVND (reference sequence). This CDR3 is 14 amino acids long. V lost 6 bases to trimming and J lost 4 bases; unmatched junction nucleotides: 6. As DNA, the CDR3 is TGTGCCAGTAGCGTGGACAGGTCCGGAAACACCATATATTTT. Its translation: CASSVDRSGNTIYF.

In this sample, this clone turned up once. The rearrangement joins TRBV29-1 to TRBJ2-7, with D tentatively TRBD2 (6 bases). The CDR3 sequence is 12 residues long. Germline V gene data show CDR1 as SQVTM and CDR2 as ANQGSEA. V lost 7 bases and J lost 3, with 13 bases in between. In DNA form, the CDR3 reads TGCAGCGCTCGCGGACTAAACTACGAGCAGTACTTC. Residues: CSARGLNYEQYF.

The V gene is TRBV5-6, the J gene TRBJ2-1, with D possibly being TRBD2 (6 bases). CDR1 SGHDT and CDR2 YYEEEE come from the germline V gene. Between the trimmed V and J ends, which lost 4 bases and 0 bases, there was a span of 11 bases. CDR3 length: 15 residues. The CDR3 DNA follows: TGTGCCAGCAGCGGGGACTCGTACTCCTACAATGAGCAGTTCTTC. As protein: CASSGDSYSYNEQFF.

This clone has a single count. The chain recombines TRBV25-1 with TRBJ2-1; 9 nucleotides align to TRBD2. The CDR3 is made up of 14 amino acids. Germline lookup yields CDR1 MGHDK and CDR2 SYGVNS. V lost 10 bases, J lost 3 bases, and 7 bases stayed unmatched. CDR3 in amino acids: CATSASGDYNEQFF. The CDR3 bases are TGTGCCACCTCCGCTAGCGGGGACTACAATGAGCAGTTCTTC.

The chain has TRBV9 and TRBJ2-7, with 11 bases fitting TRBD2. This CDR3 spans 18 amino acids. The V segment lost 2 bases and the J segment 2 bases; nucleotides outside the gene matches: 12. Germline CDR1 is SGDLS and CDR2 is YYNGEE. DNA for the CDR3: TGTGCCAGCAGCGTGTCCCTCTCCACTAGCGGGAGAGCCTACGAGCAGTACTTC. Its protein is CASSVSLSTSGRAYEQYF.

This clone was seen a handful of times. This chain uses TRBV5-1 with TRBJ2-7, with D perhaps matching TRBD1 (5 bases). CDR1 and CDR2 from the germline V gene are SGHRS and YFSETQ. The CDR3 consists of 14 residues. The ends were cut back, 0 bases at V and 3 bases at J, with 10 bases in the middle. The chain's CDR3 is CASSLDRNFYEQYF. CDR3 in DNA: TGCGCCAGCAGCTTGGACAGGAATTTCTACGAGCAGTACTTC.

This chain joins TRBV20-1 and TRBJ1-5; weak D call: TRBD1 (6 bases). The V gene's germline CDR1 is DFQATT and CDR2 SNEGSKA (reference sequence). The CDR3 runs to 15 residues. Trimming left V 3 bases short and J 4 bases short, with 16 bases between. The CDR3 reads CSASHSGVENQPQHF. In nucleotides, the CDR3 is TGCAGTGCTAGTCATTCAGGGGTTGAAAATCAGCCCCAGCATTTT.

This rearrangement joins TRBV7-9 to TRBJ2-7, with D maybe TRBD2 (6 bases). The germline CDR1 and CDR2 sequences are SEHNR and FQNEAQ (reference sequence). V lost 6 bases to trimming and J lost 2 bases, with 17 bases between them. The CDR3 is 15 amino acids. The CDR3 region is CASSRDGGAPYEQYF. Here the CDR3 DNA reads TGTGCCAGCAGTAGGGATGGAGGGGCCCCCTACGAGCAGTACTTC.

The rearrangement joins TRBV24-1 to TRBJ2-3; no clear D gene. Trimming took 0 bases from V and 4 from J, leaving 4 bases between them. CDR3 size: 13 residues. Germline CDR1 reads KGHDR; CDR2 reads SFDVKD. The CDR3 DNA sequence: TGTGCCACCAGTGATTTGGCAGCAGATACGCAGTATTTT. Its protein is CATSDLAADTQYF.

The chain is built from TRBV6-1 and TRBJ2-7; 12 bases map to TRBD1. The CDR3 runs 15 residues. CDR1 and CDR2 (germline): MNHNS, SASEGT. Unmatched junction bases numbered 7, after V lost 3 bases and J lost 7 bases. The CDR3 DNA reads TGTGCCAGCAGTGAGACCGGGACAGGGGGCGGAGAGCAGTACTTC. It encodes CASSETGTGGGEQYF.

This clone was seen once. This chain joins TRBV5-1 and TRBJ2-1; 8 positions agree with TRBD1. CDR1 and CDR2 from the germline V gene are SGHRS and YFSETQ. This CDR3 comprises 15 residues. V lost 4 bases and J lost 0; bases outside the gene matches: 3. The CDR3 sequence: CASSATGGSYNEQFF. For the CDR3, the DNA is TGCGCCAGCAGCGCAACAGGGGGCTCCTACAATGAGCAGTTCTTC.

This chain joins TRBV19 and TRBJ2-7, with D tentatively TRBD2 (5 bases). Trimming cost V 4 bases and J 0 bases, with 13 bases left between them. Germline V gene sequence: CDR1 LNHDA, CDR2 SQIVND (reference sequence). This CDR3 is 15 amino acids long. In DNA form, the CDR3 reads TGTGCCAGTAGTAGGGAAAGCGGTAGCTCCTACGAGCAGTACTTC. It yields the protein CASSRESGSSYEQYF.

This clone has a single count. The V call is TRBV15, the J call TRBJ2-7, with TRBD1 as a possible D gene (6 bases). V was shortened by 1 base and J by 4 bases, with 11 bases between the two germline ends. There are 14 residues in the CDR3. Per the germline V gene, CDR1 is LNHNV and CDR2 is YYDKDF (reference sequence). The CDR3 DNA follows: TGTGCCACCAGCAGAGGCGTTAGGGGGTACGAGCAGTACTTC. It codes for CATSRGVRGYEQYF.

V usage is TRBV27 and J usage is TRBJ1-3; D is uncertain. CDR3 size: 15 residues. CDR1 and CDR2 from the germline V gene are MNHEY and SMNVEV (reference sequence). With 6 bases removed from V and 0 bases from J, the gap between germline ends came to 12 bases. The CDR3 DNA follows: TGTGCCAGCAGGACCAGGAGGCTCTCTGGAAACACCATATATTTT. This encodes CASRTRRLSGNTIYF.

The chain is built from TRBV9 and TRBJ2-1, with 7 bases fitting TRBD2. The CDR3 sequence is 16 residues long. V lost 0 bases, J lost 4 bases, and 7 bases stayed unmatched. The germline CDR1 and CDR2 sequences are SGDLS and YYNGEE. In DNA, the CDR3 is TGTGCCAGCAGCGTAGCAGGCGGGAGAGAATACAATGAGCAGTTCTTC. This encodes CASSVAGGREYNEQFF.

The CDR3: CASSMDRGNEQFF. The CDR3 DNA is TGTGCCAGCAGCATGGACAGGGGAAATGAGCAGTTCTTC. The rearrangement joins TRBV11-1 to TRBJ2-1; 9 nucleotides line up with TRBD1. J gave up 7 bases and V 5 bases, and 3 bases lay outside the gene matches. CDR1 is SGHAT and CDR2 is FQDESV in the germline V gene (reference sequence). The CDR3 consists of 13 residues.

The chain links TRBV2 to TRBJ2-2, with D perhaps matching TRBD2 (5 bases). This CDR3 is built from 16 residues. CDR1 is SNHLY and CDR2 is FYNNEI in the germline V gene. Trimming took off 2 bases at V and 0 bases at J, with 10 bases between the two ends. CDR3: CASSERRVPNTGELFF. In nucleotides, the CDR3 is TGTGCCAGCAGTGAAAGGCGGGTCCCGAACACCGGGGAGCTGTTTTTT.

V and J are TRBV27 and TRBJ2-7, with D uncertain. Germline V gene data show CDR1 as MNHEY and CDR2 as SMNVEV (reference sequence). Trimming removed 5 bases at V and 1 base at J, with 6 bases between. The length of the CDR3 is 12 residues. The CDR3 DNA reads TGTGCCAGCAGTGACTCGTCCTACGAGCAGTACTTC. Translated, it gives CASSDSSYEQYF.

The chain joins TRBV15 to TRBJ1-4; D remains ambiguous. The CDR3 has 13 residues. V lost 2 bases and J 8 bases, leaving 9 bases between the germline ends. Germline CDR1 LNHNV, CDR2 YYDKDF (reference sequence). The CDR3 reads CATSRSVGEKLFF. Written as DNA, the CDR3 is TGTGCCACCAGCAGAAGCGTTGGCGAAAAACTGTTTTTT.

The chain has TRBV24-1 and TRBJ2-3; no definite D call. The CDR3 covers 15 residues. Deletions cut 4 bases from V and 2 bases from J, with 12 bases between. The V gene's germline CDR1 is KGHDR and CDR2 SFDVKD. The CDR3 DNA follows: TGTGCCACCAGTGACGCCTCTATGAACACAGATACGCAGTATTTT. Amino acids: CATSDASMNTDTQYF.

The chain uses TRBV2 and TRBJ1-1, with D unclear. Trimming left V 6 bases short and J 7 bases short, with 9 bases between. The CDR3 is made up of 11 amino acids. Germline CDR1 and CDR2: SNHLY and FYNNEI. Written as DNA, the CDR3 is TGTGCCAGCAGCCCACAGCTTGAAGCTTTCTTT. Residues: CASSPQLEAFF.

The chain links TRBV19 to TRBJ2-1; 14 nucleotides line up with TRBD2. Germline V gene lookup returns CDR1 LNHDA and CDR2 SQIVND (reference sequence). The CDR3 runs 22 residues. Trimming took 4 bases from V and 2 from J; bases not matched to a gene: 19. CDR3 nucleotide sequence: TGTGCCAGTAGTACCATGCCCGGGACTAGCGGGAGATTTAATATCCCCTACAATGAGCAGTTCTTC. This codes for CASSTMPGTSGRFNIPYNEQFF.

V is TRBV2 and J is TRBJ2-7; 11 positions agree with TRBD2. This CDR3 is 14 amino acids long. Trimming removed 6 bases from V and 2 bases from J; junction bases left unmatched: 3. Germline V gives CDR1 SNHLY, CDR2 FYNNEI. The DNA of the CDR3 is TGTGCCAGCAGGGTAGCGGGAGGGGCCTACGAGCAGTACTTC. Amino acids: CASRVAGGAYEQYF. Full variable domain (outside the CDR3, taken from reference TRBV2 and TRBJ2-7): EPEVTQTPSHQVTQMGQEVILRCVPISNHLYFYWYRQILGQKVEFLVSFYNNEISEKSEIFDDQFSVERPDGSNFTLKIRSTKLEDSAMYFCASRVAGGAYEQYFGPGTRLTVT.

V is TRBV5-8 and J is TRBJ2-2; 8 bases are shared with TRBD1. From germline, CDR1 is SGHTS and CDR2 YDEGEE. This CDR3 is built from 16 residues. V lost 0 bases and J lost 2; bases outside the gene matches: 3. CDR3 in DNA: TGTGCCAGCAGCTTGGCTGGACAGGGAAACACCGGGGAGCTGTTTTTT. Protein sequence: CASSLAGQGNTGELFF.

The rearrangement joins TRBV5-4 to TRBJ1-4; D call uncertain. Germline CDR1 SGHNT, CDR2 YYREEE (reference sequence). V was cut by 3 bases and J by 0 bases, with 6 bases left in between. CDR3 size: 14 residues. CDR3 bases: TGTGCCAGCAGCTCGTCGTCAACTAATGAAAAACTGTTTTTT. The encoded protein is CASSSSSTNEKLFF.

V is TRBV9 and J is TRBJ1-6, with a possible D match to TRBD1 (6 bases). Trimming left V 3 bases short and J 7 bases short, with 14 bases between. CDR1 is SGDLS and CDR2 is YYNGEE in the germline V gene. The CDR3 runs to 15 residues. CDR3 protein: CASSAYGQRNSPLHF. The CDR3 bases are TGTGCCAGCAGCGCCTACGGACAGCGAAATTCACCCCTCCACTTT.

In this sample, this clone turned up once. The CDR3 nucleotides are TGTGCCACCAGCCGGCGCGGTCAGCCCCAGCATTTT. It is translated as CATSRRGQPQHF. The chain has TRBV15 and TRBJ1-5; D not resolved. V lost 5 bases and J 6 bases, leaving 8 bases between the germline ends. This CDR3 spans 12 amino acids. The germline V gene encodes CDR1 LNHNV and CDR2 YYDKDF (reference sequence).

This clone has a handful of counts. The genes are TRBV10-3 and TRBJ1-5; 7 positions match TRBD1. CDR1 and CDR2 (germline): ENHRY, SYGVKD. V trimming: 0 bases; J trimming: 0 bases; junction bases outside the gene matches: 2. This CDR3 region has 16 residues. The CDR3 DNA reads TGTGCCATCAGTGAGTCAGGGACAGATAGCAATCAGCCCCAGCATTTT. It is translated as CAISESGTDSNQPQHF.